This entry is about one T cell receptor beta chain. Its cognate antigen has yet to be identified. No base quality values were provided; no much bigger clone lies one nucleotide off. The germline V and J ends show losses of 4 bases and 7 bases respectively, and no gene match explains 8 bases of the junction. Sequences SQVTM (CDR1) and ANQGSEA (CDR2) are obtained from the germline V gene. The CDR3 spans 13 residues, from the cysteine through the phenylalanine. Only CDR3 DNA remains: 39 bases, in frame from the first base. The data were taken from a study of OX40 agonist ivuxolimab in advanced cancers. Context from the whole study: Ivuxolimab was a fully human IgG2 agonistic monoclonal antibody targeting the costimulatory receptor OX40 (CD134). Intravenous ivuxolimab was administered to patients every 2 weeks at six dose levels: 0.01, 0.1, 0.3, 1.5, 3 and 10 mg/kg. Among the 50 to 55 dose-escalation patients, around 19 had hepatocellular carcinoma, 15 or so melanoma, 9 renal cell carcinoma and 9 head and neck cancer. A male proportion of nearly 85% and a mean age of 60 years, ranging from about 20 to 85, were recorded for the dose-escalation cohort. Patients were allowed to have had prior anti-PD-1, anti-PD-L1 or anti-CTLA-4 therapy, and more than 35% of the dose-escalation patients had been treated with checkpoint inhibitors. Partial responses were achieved by three dose-escalation patients, of whom one had hepatocellular carcinoma and two had cutaneous melanoma. The point of sequencing TCRbeta in the periphery was to test whether ivuxolimab changed TCR sequence diversity and drove clonal T-cell expansion. The paper covers the monotherapy dose-escalation part of the phase I ivuxolimab trial, which included N ≈ 50 patients.

The research as a whole found: Low levels of normalized T-cell clonal expansion were also seen in some patients who did not respond. After ivuxolimab, CD8+ T cells had more expanded clones than CD4+ T cells on average. Antigen specificity was not determined for the clonally expanded peripheral T cells. Partial responders in the 0.1-3.0 mg/kg groups had among the lowest normalized peripheral clonal expansion, especially among CD8+ T cells. At doses of 0.1 to 3.0 mg/kg, clonal expansion of both CD4+ and CD8+ blood T cells was observed from baseline to week 6.

The trial excluded patients who had a history of autoimmune disease or who were on systemic immunosuppression. Peripheral blood for TCR sequencing was drawn from every dose cohort at baseline, at cycle 4 day 1 and at cycle 7 day 1. Samples came from an open-label, multicenter, first-in-human phase I dose-escalation trial of ivuxolimab. Adults with locally advanced or metastatic head and neck squamous cell, hepatocellular, melanoma or renal cell carcinoma were enrolled in the trial. Before TCR sequencing, CD4+ T cells and CD8+ T cells were sorted from peripheral blood as separate populations. Genomic DNA was isolated from the sorted cells so that the TCRbeta CDR3 region could be sequenced. TCRbeta CDR3 regions were sequenced using the immunoSEQ Assay. TCRdb's version of the immuneACCESS table is confined to in-frame rearrangements and falls short of the full clone set. An unresolved V gene accounts for under half of the shortfall where checked; the remainder is of unknown origin. The sample table records approximately 77,000 clones; 85% to 95% of these occur just once. The ten biggest clones cover about 5% of the sample.

The origin of this receptor is an adult with an advanced solid tumor such as melanoma, head and neck, liver or kidney cancer. The sequenced sample was CD4+ or CD8+ T cells sorted from blood, obtained in a trial of the OX40 agonist ivuxolimab. This chain joins TRBV29-1 to TRBJ2-3; 7 bases in the middle match TRBD1. Read as DNA, the sequence is TGCAGCGTTGTTAGACAGGGTAGGAATACGCAGTATTTT. Its protein reads: CSVVRQGRNTQYF.